These 21 T cell receptor beta chains were sequenced from one sample in a study of cytomegalovirus exposure and HLA in healthy donors. PCR used 60 Vbeta primers and 13 Jbeta primers. The assay was immunoSEQ multiplex PCR, and TCRdb's table has in-frame clones only and misses some. The sample holds approximately 170,000 clones, roughly four fifths seen once. Material for sequencing was PBMCs. Receptor source: a female donor in good health and CMV-seronegative.

J is TRBJ2-1 and V is TRBV2; no firm D call. Germline CDR1 and CDR2: SNHLY and FYNNEI. The V end lost 0 bases, the J end lost 9 bases, and 6 bases lay between the germline ends. The CDR3 runs 12 residues. CDR3 amino acids: CASSEAYGEQFF. CDR3 bases: TGTGCCAGCAGTGAAGCTTACGGTGAGCAGTTCTTC. Full variable domain (missing parts from reference TRBV2 and TRBJ2-1): EPEVTQTPSHQVTQMGQEVILRCVPISNHLYFYWYRQILGQKVEFLVSFYNNEISEKSEIFDDQFSVERPDGSNFTLKIRSTKLEDSAMYFCASSEAYGEQFFGPGTRLTVL.

Note on this clone: The sample holds other DNA sequences that translate to the same CDR3. V is TRBV5-1 and J is TRBJ2-5, with D possibly being TRBD1 (5 bases). Trimming pared 0 bases from V and 5 bases from J, leaving 8 bases between. The germline V gene encodes CDR1 SGHRS and CDR2 YFSETQ. This CDR3 spans 13 amino acids. CDR3 in amino acids: CASSLGSGETQYF. The CDR3 region has the DNA TGCGCCAGCAGCTTGGGATCAGGGGAGACCCAGTACTTC.

The chain is built from TRBV5-6 and TRBJ2-6; 9 bases fit TRBD1. V was clipped by 4 bases and J by 2 bases; unmatched bases: 10. The CDR3 runs to 18 residues. Per germline, CDR1 SGHDT and CDR2 YYEEEE. In nucleotides, the CDR3 is TGTGCCAGCAGCGCCGCCGGGACAGGGCCTACTGGGGCCAACGTCCTGACTTTC. Protein: CASSAAGTGPTGANVLTF.

The rearrangement uses TRBV10-3 and TRBJ2-1, with TRBD2 matching 10 bases. The CDR3 runs 14 residues. Germline assignment: CDR1 ENHRY and CDR2 SYGVKD. With V trimmed by 11 bases and J by 3 bases, 7 bases remained unmatched. The CDR3: CAARTSGVYNEQFF. The CDR3 bases are TGTGCCGCCCGTACTAGCGGGGTCTACAATGAGCAGTTCTTC.

This chain connects TRBV4-3 to TRBJ2-7; D not certain. Trimming left V 0 bases short and J 2 bases short, with 8 bases between. Germline V lookup: CDR1 LGHNA, CDR2 YSLEER. There are 14 residues in the CDR3. The CDR3 sequence is CASSQELITYEQYF. In nucleotides, the CDR3 is TGCGCCAGCAGCCAAGAACTTATTACCTACGAGCAGTACTTC.

This clone was counted between two and nine times. The chain joins TRBV5-1 to TRBJ1-1; D remains ambiguous. The CDR3 consists of 14 residues. Germline CDR1 reads SGHRS; CDR2 reads YFSETQ. Between the trimmed V and J ends, which lost 4 bases and 2 bases, there was a span of 12 bases. The DNA of the CDR3 is TGCGCCAGCAGCCCAGATGTACCCAACACTGAAGCTTTCTTT. Translated, it gives CASSPDVPNTEAFF.

This clone was counted a few times. This chain connects TRBV5-1 to TRBJ2-4; D is possibly TRBD2 (7 bases). Germline V gene sequence: CDR1 SGHRS, CDR2 YFSETQ. The CDR3 totals 15 residues. V was shortened by 0 bases and J by 12 bases, with 19 bases between the two germline ends. CDR3 sequence (DNA): TGCGCCAGCAGCTTGGAGGGAGGGCCTGTGGACAGTCAGTACTTC. Its protein is CASSLEGGPVDSQYF. Drawing the rest from reference TRBV5-1 and TRBJ2-4, the complete variable domain is KAGVTQTPRYLIKTRGQQVTLSCSPISGHRSVSWYQQTPGQGLQFLFEYFSETQRNKGNFPGRFSGRQFSNSRSEMNVSTLELGDSALYLCASSLEGGPVDSQYFGAGTRLSVL.

This chain links TRBV7-2 with TRBJ2-3; TRBD1 agrees at 7 bases. The CDR3 consists of 17 residues. Per the germline V gene, CDR1 is SGHTA and CDR2 is FQGNSA. J lost 5 bases, V lost 0 bases, and 11 bases had no gene match. Written as DNA, the CDR3 is TGTGCCAGCAGCTTAGCGCCACCGGGACAGCAACTAGATACGCAGTATTTT. Residues: CASSLAPPGQQLDTQYF. The variable domain in full, with the rest retrieved from reference TRBV7-2 and TRBJ2-3, is GAGVSQSPSNKVTEKGKDVELRCDPISGHTALYWYRQSLGQGLEFLIYFQGNSAPDKSGLPSDRFSAERTGGSVSTLTIQRTQQEDSAVYLCASSLAPPGQQLDTQYFGPGTRLTVL.

This clone showed up just a few times. This rearrangement joins TRBV4-2 to TRBJ1-1; 10 positions match TRBD1. This CDR3 has 15 residues. The V and J ends lost 0 bases and 5 bases, in that order; junction bases with no gene match: 3. Germline values: CDR1 LGHNA, CDR2 YNFKEQ. The CDR3 protein is CASSQEGQGRTEAFF. CDR3 coding DNA: TGTGCCAGCAGCCAAGAGGGACAGGGGCGAACTGAAGCTTTCTTT.

The chain is built from TRBV5-4 and TRBJ2-7; 7 bases are a match to TRBD2. The length of the CDR3 is 16 residues. The V gene end was trimmed by 3 bases and the J gene end by 0 bases; junction bases not matched to a gene: 9. From germline, CDR1 is SGHNT and CDR2 YYREEE (reference sequence). The DNA for the CDR3 is TGTGCCAGCAGCTGGGGGGGTCGAATGGGCTCCTACGAGCAGTACTTC. Its translation is CASSWGGRMGSYEQYF.

The chain recombines TRBV6-4 with TRBJ1-5, with unresolved D. CDR1 MRHNA and CDR2 SNTAGT come from the germline V gene. CDR3 length: 15 amino acids. The V gene lost 4 bases and the J gene lost 2 bases, with 12 bases spanning the gap. DNA for the CDR3: TGTGCCAGCAGTGTAGAGGGAAATCGCAATCAGCCCCAGCATTTT. It is translated as CASSVEGNRNQPQHF.

V is TRBV5-6 and J is TRBJ1-3, with a possible D match to TRBD1 (6 bases). Trimming took 3 bases from V and 0 from J, leaving 10 bases between them. The germline V gene has CDR1 SGHDT and CDR2 YYEEEE. The CDR3 is 15 residues long. DNA of the CDR3: TGTGCCAGCAGCTCGGGACATTACTCTGGAAACACCATATATTTT. As protein: CASSSGHYSGNTIYF.

This chain connects TRBV28 to TRBJ2-5, with 11 bases aligning to TRBD2. TRBJ2-7 explains the end of the DNA better; the J call may be wrong. The CDR3 is 16 residues long. CDR1 and CDR2 (germline): MDHEN, SYDVKM. The CDR3 reads CASRPSTSGSFHEQYF. CDR3 nucleotides: TGTGCCAGCAGGCCCTCAACTAGCGGGAGTTTCCACGAGCAGTACTTC.

This clone occurred once. V gene TRBV5-4 combines with J gene TRBJ1-5; weak D call: TRBD1 (5 bases). Germline assignment: CDR1 SGHNT and CDR2 YYREEE (reference sequence). Trimming took off 0 bases at V and 6 bases at J, with 10 bases between the two ends. The CDR3 has 14 amino acids. This CDR3 is CASSLERGFQPQHF. The CDR3 DNA reads TGTGCCAGCAGCTTGGAGCGGGGGTTTCAGCCCCAGCATTTT.

Of note for this clone: At one end, the junction sequence differs from germline, possibly due to a read error. V is TRBV6-5 and J is TRBJ2-4; perhaps TRBD1 as D (5 bases). Germline V gene lookup returns CDR1 MNHEY and CDR2 SVGAGI. This CDR3 has 14 residues. The CDR3 DNA is TGTGCCAGCAGTCCCCCAGGGCAATTAAACAGTCAGTACTTC. This encodes CASSPPGQLNSQYF.

V gene TRBV2 combines with J gene TRBJ2-7; maybe TRBD2 (6 bases). The germline V and J ends were trimmed by 10 bases and 3 bases, with 13 bases remaining between them. Germline loops: CDR1 SNHLY, CDR2 FYNNEI. CDR3 size: 12 residues. As DNA, the CDR3 is TGTGCCACTAAGGAGGGGATCTACGAGCAGTACTTC. Translated: CATKEGIYEQYF.

For this clone: One end of the junction varies from germline; a read error may be responsible. V usage is TRBV7-9 and J usage is TRBJ2-1, with 8 nucleotides matching TRBD2. From germline, CDR1 is SEHNR and CDR2 FQNEAQ (reference sequence). The length of the CDR3 is 16 residues. The CDR3 coding sequence is TGTTCCAGCAGCCCCCCGGGACGGGAGGGCTACAATGAGCAGTTCTTC. It codes for CSSSPPGREGYNEQFF.

The chain recombines TRBV19 with TRBJ2-5; the match to TRBD2 covers 8 bases. The germline V gene encodes CDR1 LNHDA and CDR2 SQIVND (reference sequence). Trimming took 3 bases from V and 3 from J; bases not matched to a gene: 6. The CDR3 is 15 amino acids. CDR3 DNA sequence: TGTGCCAGTAGTATGGATAGCGGGGATAAAGAGACCCAGTACTTC. Its translation is CASSMDSGDKETQYF.

The chain links TRBV15 to TRBJ2-6, with D hard to call. Germline CDR1 LNHNV, CDR2 YYDKDF (reference sequence). This CDR3 region has 14 residues. Trimming removed 5 bases at V and 2 bases at J, with 7 bases between. The CDR3 sequence is CATSERAGANVLTF. DNA of the CDR3: TGTGCCACCAGCGAGCGCGCTGGGGCCAACGTCCTGACTTTC.

This clone was seen once. The chain has TRBV5-1 and TRBJ2-6; 10 bases agree with TRBD2. V shed 6 bases and J 1 base; nucleotides not matched to a gene: 4. This CDR3 region has 16 residues. Germline V gene data show CDR1 as SGHRS and CDR2 as YFSETQ. CDR3 region: CASTAGGVSGANVLTF. The CDR3 DNA reads as TGCGCCAGCACAGCGGGAGGGGTTTCTGGGGCCAACGTCCTGACTTTC. The full variable domain, in which reference TRBV5-1 and TRBJ2-6 provide the parts outside the CDR3, is KAGVTQTPRYLIKTRGQQVTLSCSPISGHRSVSWYQQTPGQGLQFLFEYFSETQRNKGNFPGRFSGRQFSNSRSEMNVSTLELGDSALYLCASTAGGVSGANVLTFGAGSRLTVL.

The chain combines TRBV7-2 with TRBJ2-7; no clear D gene. CDR3 length equals 11 residues. Per the germline V gene, CDR1 is SGHTA and CDR2 is FQGNSA. Trimming pared 7 bases from V and 1 base from J, leaving 5 bases between. The chain's CDR3 is CASTQSYEQYF. The CDR3 bases are TGTGCCAGCACCCAGTCCTACGAGCAGTACTTC. Looking up the rest from reference TRBV7-2 and TRBJ2-7 gives the full variable domain: GAGVSQSPSNKVTEKGKDVELRCDPISGHTALYWYRQSLGQGLEFLIYFQGNSAPDKSGLPSDRFSAERTGGSVSTLTIQRTQQEDSAVYLCASTQSYEQYFGPGTRLTVT.